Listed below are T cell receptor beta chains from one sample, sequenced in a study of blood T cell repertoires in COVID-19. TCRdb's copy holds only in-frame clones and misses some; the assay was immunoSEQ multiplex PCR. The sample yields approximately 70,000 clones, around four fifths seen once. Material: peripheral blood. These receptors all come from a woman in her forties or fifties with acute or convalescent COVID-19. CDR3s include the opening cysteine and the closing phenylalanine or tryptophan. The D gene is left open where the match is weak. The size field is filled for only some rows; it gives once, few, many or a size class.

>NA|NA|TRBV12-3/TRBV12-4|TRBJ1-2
TGTGCCAGCAGCTTGGAGAGGAACTATGGCTACACCTTC
CASSLERNYGYTF
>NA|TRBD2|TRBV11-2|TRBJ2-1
TGTGCCAGCAGCCCCCTAGCGGGAGGGCCCCATGAGCAGTTCTTC
CASSPLAGGPHEQFF
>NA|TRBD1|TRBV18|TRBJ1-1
TGTGCCAGCTCACCATGGCAGGGGGCGAACACTGAAGCTTTCTTT
CASSPWQGANTEAFF
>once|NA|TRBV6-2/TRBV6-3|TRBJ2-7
TGTGCCAGCAGCGACAGCTACGAGCAGTACTTC
CASSDSYEQYF
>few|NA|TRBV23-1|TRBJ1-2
TGCGCCAGCAGTCAATCGGACAGATACTATGGCTACACCTTC
CASSQSDRYYGYTF
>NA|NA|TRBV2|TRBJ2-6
TGTGCCAGCAAGTTTGACTTAGCTGGGGCCAACGTCCTGACTTTC
CASKFDLAGANVLTF
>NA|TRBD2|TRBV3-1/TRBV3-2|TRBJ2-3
TGTGCCAGCAGAATAGCGGGGGGGCCTACGGATACGCAGTATTTT
CASRIAGGPTDTQYF
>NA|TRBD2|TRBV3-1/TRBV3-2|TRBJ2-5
TGTGCCAGCAGCCAACGGGGGGGAGGGGAGACCCAGTACTTC
CASSQRGGGETQYF
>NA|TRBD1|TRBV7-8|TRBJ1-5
TGTGCCAGCACCCCCGGGACAGATAGCAATCAGCCCCAGCATTTT
CASTPGTDSNQPQHF
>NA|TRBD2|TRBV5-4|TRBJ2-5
TGTGCCGGGGCTAGCGGGAATGAAGAGACCCAGTACTTC
CAGASGNEETQYF
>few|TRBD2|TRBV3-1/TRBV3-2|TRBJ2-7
TGTGCCAGCAGCCCGGGACTAGCGGGAGGCGAGTACGAGCAGTACTTC
CASSPGLAGGEYEQYF
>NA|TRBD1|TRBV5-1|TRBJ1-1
TGCGCCAGCAGCATGATCCGGGACAGGGGTAACACTGAAGCTTTCTTT
CASSMIRDRGNTEAFF
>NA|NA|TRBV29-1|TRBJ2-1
TGCAGCGTTGAGATCGGGATAGCCTACAATGAGCAGTTCTTC
CSVEIGIAYNEQFF
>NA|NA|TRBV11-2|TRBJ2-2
TGTGCCAGCAGCCGACAGTACACCGGGGAGCTGTTTTTT
CASSRQYTGELFF
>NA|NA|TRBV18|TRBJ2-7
TGTGCCAGCTCACCACGCCCAGGGTCTAGCGACGAGCAGTACTTC
CASSPRPGSSDEQYF
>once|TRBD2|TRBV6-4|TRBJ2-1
TGTGCCAGCAGTGAACTAGCGGGGGCCGGCAATGAGCAGTTCTTC
CASSELAGAGNEQFF
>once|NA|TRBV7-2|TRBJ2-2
TGTGCCAGCAGCTTAGAGTTCGTGCGAGATTTGAACACCGGGGAGCTGTTTTTT
CASSLEFVRDLNTGELFF
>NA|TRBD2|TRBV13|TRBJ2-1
TGTGCCAGCAGCCAGGGGACTAGCGGGAGGTATGAGCAGTTCTTC
CASSQGTSGRYEQFF
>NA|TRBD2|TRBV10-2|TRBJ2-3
TGCGCCAGCAGCGGACTAGCTAGCACAGATACGCAGTATTTT
CASSGLASTDTQYF
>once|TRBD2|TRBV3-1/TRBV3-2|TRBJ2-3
TGTGCCAGCAGCCAAGACAGCGGGAGGGCCGGCACAGATACGCAGTATTTT
CASSQDSGRAGTDTQYF
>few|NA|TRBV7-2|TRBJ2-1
TGTGCCAGCACCAGGGCCTACAATGAGCAGTTCTTC
CASTRAYNEQFF
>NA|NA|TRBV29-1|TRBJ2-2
TGCAGCGTTGGCTTCAGAACCGGGGAGCTGTTTTTT
CSVGFRTGELFF
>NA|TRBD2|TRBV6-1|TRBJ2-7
TGTGCCAGCAGTGACCGGCTAGCGGGGGTTGACGAGCAGTACTTC
CASSDRLAGVDEQYF
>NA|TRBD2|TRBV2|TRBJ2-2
TGTGCCAGCAGGATGTGGGGGTTACCCAATCTAGCGGGAGCTACCGGGGAGCTGTTTTTT
CASRMWGLPNLAGATGELFF
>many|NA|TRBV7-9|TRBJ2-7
TGTGCCAGCAGCTTGGACACACAGGGCTACGAGCAGTACTTC
CASSLDTQGYEQYF
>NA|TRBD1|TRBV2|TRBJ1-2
TGTGCCAGCAGTCCGGAGGGACAGAAGTATGGCTACACCTTC
CASSPEGQKYGYTF
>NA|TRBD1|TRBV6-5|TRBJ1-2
TGTGCCAGCAGTTACTCAACGGGACAGCCAAACTATGGCTACACCTTC
CASSYSTGQPNYGYTF
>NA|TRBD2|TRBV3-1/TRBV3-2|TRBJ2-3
TGTGCCAGCAGACTAGCGGTGGGAACAGATACGCAGTATTTT
CASRLAVGTDTQYF
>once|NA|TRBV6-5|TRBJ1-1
TGTGCCAGCAGAAAGACATTTAACACTGAAGCTTTCTTT
CASRKTFNTEAFF
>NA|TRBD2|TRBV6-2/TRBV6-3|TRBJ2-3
TGTGCCAGCAGTTCTAGCGGTACTAGCACAGATACGCAGTATTTT
CASSSSGTSTDTQYF
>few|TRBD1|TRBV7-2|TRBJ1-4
TGTGCCAGCAGCTTGCTACAGGGGGCAGGTGAAAAACTGTTTTTT
CASSLLQGAGEKLFF